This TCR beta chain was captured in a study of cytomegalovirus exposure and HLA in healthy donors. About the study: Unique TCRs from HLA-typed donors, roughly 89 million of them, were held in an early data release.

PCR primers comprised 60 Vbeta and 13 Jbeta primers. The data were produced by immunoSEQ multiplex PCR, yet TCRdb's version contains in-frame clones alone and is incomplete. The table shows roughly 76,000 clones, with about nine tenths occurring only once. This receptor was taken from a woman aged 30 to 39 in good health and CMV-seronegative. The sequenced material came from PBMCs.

The CDR3 coding sequence is TGTGCCAGCAGCTATAGCGGGCCCACAGATACGCAGTATTTT. Its protein is CASSYSGPTDTQYF. The chain links TRBV7-6 to TRBJ2-3, with 7 positions matching TRBD2. V lost 4 bases and J lost 2; bases outside the gene matches: 3. Germline V gives CDR1 SGHVS, CDR2 FNYEAQ. The CDR3 has 14 amino acids.